Listed here are 10 T cell receptor beta chains from one sample, sequenced in a study of cytomegalovirus exposure and HLA in healthy donors. PCR amplification relied on 60 Vbeta primers (plus 13 Jbeta primers). Profiled with immunoSEQ multiplex PCR; TCRdb holds only in-frame clones, not every one. The data hold more than 100,000 clones, with around four fifths observed a single time. The material sequenced was PBMCs. Source of these receptors: a woman aged 40 to 55 in good health and CMV-seronegative.

The V and J genes are TRBV29-1 and TRBJ2-1; 11 bases agree with TRBD1. The ends lost 0 bases at V and 0 bases at J; junction bases unmatched: 10. Germline CDR1 and CDR2: SQVTM and ANQGSEA. This CDR3 region has 19 residues. The CDR3 reads CSVEDFGQGAMSSYNEQFF. Written as DNA, the CDR3 is TGCAGCGTTGAAGATTTTGGACAGGGGGCCATGAGCTCCTACAATGAGCAGTTCTTC.

This clone was detected a few times. J is TRBJ2-5 and V is TRBV29-1; 7 bases fit TRBD1. The V segment lost 6 bases and the J segment 2 bases; nucleotides outside the gene matches: 18. This CDR3 has 17 amino acids. Germline V gene lookup returns CDR1 SQVTM and CDR2 ANQGSEA. The CDR3 region is CSVAGTVALHSQETQYF. The CDR3 DNA reads as TGCAGCGTCGCCGGGACAGTCGCCCTTCACTCACAAGAGACCCAGTACTTC.

The sample holds a few counts of this clone. This CDR3 reads CASSPGTGGTYEQYF. In DNA form, the CDR3 reads TGCGCCAGCAGCCCCGGGACAGGGGGCACGTACGAGCAGTACTTC. The chain recombines TRBV5-1 with TRBJ2-7; 12 nucleotides match TRBD1. There are 15 residues in the CDR3. The J segment lost 4 bases and the V segment lost 4 bases, leaving 6 bases of the junction unmatched. CDR1 SGHRS and CDR2 YFSETQ come from the germline V gene.

The CDR3 nucleotides are TGCGCCAGCAGGGGGAGGGGGGACGAGCAGTACTTC. Translating it yields CASRGRGDEQYF. This rearrangement joins TRBV10-1 to TRBJ2-7; possibly TRBD2 for D (7 bases). The CDR3 totals 12 residues. Germline assignment: CDR1 WNHNN and CDR2 SYGVQD (reference sequence). Trimming removed 6 bases from V and 5 bases from J, with 11 bases in between.

The chain links TRBV7-2 to TRBJ2-1; possibly TRBD2 for D (6 bases). This CDR3 is built from 16 residues. Germline CDR1 SGHTA, CDR2 FQGNSA. Trimming stripped 7 bases from V and 0 bases from J, with 16 bases between. The CDR3 protein is CASTMRLASSYNEQFF. CDR3 in DNA: TGTGCCAGCACCATGCGGCTAGCGAGCTCCTACAATGAGCAGTTCTTC.

The chain has TRBV10-3 and TRBJ2-2; D perhaps matches TRBD2 (5 bases). Trimming removed 7 bases at V and 1 base at J, with 10 bases between. Germline CDR1 reads ENHRY; CDR2 reads SYGVKD. This CDR3 contains 14 residues. The CDR3, as DNA: TGTGCCATCAACGGGAACGGGAACACCGGGGAGCTGTTTTTT. This encodes CAINGNGNTGELFF.

The table lists this clone with a count of one. This sequence joins TRBV28 and TRBJ2-7; 15 positions match TRBD2. V shed 2 bases and J 2 bases; nucleotides not matched to a gene: 10. Germline CDR1 reads MDHEN; CDR2 reads SYDVKM. The CDR3 is made up of 19 amino acids. In DNA, the CDR3 is TGTGCCAGCAGTTTAGTCCTGGGACTAGCGGGAGGTGCGACCTACGAGCAGTACTTC. The encoded protein is CASSLVLGLAGGATYEQYF.

The chain couples TRBV5-8 to TRBJ2-7, with TRBD1 identical over 9 bases. Germline CDR1 SGHTS, CDR2 YDEGEE. CDR3 length: 17 amino acids. Trimming cost V 4 bases and J 0 bases; bases outside gene matches: 11. The CDR3 DNA reads as TGTGCCAGCAGCCGGGACAGGGTGGGGCTTTCCTCCTACGAGCAGTACTTC. As protein: CASSRDRVGLSSYEQYF.

The V gene is TRBV7-2, the J gene TRBJ2-1, with TRBD2 matching 9 bases. From germline, CDR1 is SGHTA and CDR2 FQGNSA. Trimming at V came to 5 bases and at J to 4 bases, leaving 6 bases not matched to a gene. The CDR3 sequence is 15 residues long. The CDR3 DNA reads as TGTGCCAGCAGCCTTAGCGGGAGTGGGTACAATGAGCAGTTCTTC. Translated, it gives CASSLSGSGYNEQFF.

The rearrangement joins TRBV27 to TRBJ1-2; D not certain. There are 13 residues in the CDR3. Trimming removed 2 bases at V and 4 bases at J, with 8 bases between. Germline V lookup: CDR1 MNHEY, CDR2 SMNVEV (reference sequence). CDR3: CASSLPSGYGYTF. The CDR3 coding sequence is TGTGCCAGCAGTTTACCAAGCGGCTATGGCTACACCTTC.